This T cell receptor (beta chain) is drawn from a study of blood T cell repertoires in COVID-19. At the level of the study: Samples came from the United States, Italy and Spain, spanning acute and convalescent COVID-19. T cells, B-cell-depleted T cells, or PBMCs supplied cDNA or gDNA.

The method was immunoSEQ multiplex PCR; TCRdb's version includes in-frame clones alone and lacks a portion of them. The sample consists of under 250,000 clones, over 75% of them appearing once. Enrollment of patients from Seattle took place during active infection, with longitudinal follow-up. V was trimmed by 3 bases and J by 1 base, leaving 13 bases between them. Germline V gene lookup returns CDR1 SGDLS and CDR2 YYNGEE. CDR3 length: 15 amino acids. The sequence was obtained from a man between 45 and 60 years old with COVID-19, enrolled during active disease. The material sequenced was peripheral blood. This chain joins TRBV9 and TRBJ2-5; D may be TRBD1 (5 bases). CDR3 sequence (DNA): TGTGCCAGCAGCGCCTCCAGGGTATCCCAAGAGACCCAGTACTTC. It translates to CASSASRVSQETQYF.